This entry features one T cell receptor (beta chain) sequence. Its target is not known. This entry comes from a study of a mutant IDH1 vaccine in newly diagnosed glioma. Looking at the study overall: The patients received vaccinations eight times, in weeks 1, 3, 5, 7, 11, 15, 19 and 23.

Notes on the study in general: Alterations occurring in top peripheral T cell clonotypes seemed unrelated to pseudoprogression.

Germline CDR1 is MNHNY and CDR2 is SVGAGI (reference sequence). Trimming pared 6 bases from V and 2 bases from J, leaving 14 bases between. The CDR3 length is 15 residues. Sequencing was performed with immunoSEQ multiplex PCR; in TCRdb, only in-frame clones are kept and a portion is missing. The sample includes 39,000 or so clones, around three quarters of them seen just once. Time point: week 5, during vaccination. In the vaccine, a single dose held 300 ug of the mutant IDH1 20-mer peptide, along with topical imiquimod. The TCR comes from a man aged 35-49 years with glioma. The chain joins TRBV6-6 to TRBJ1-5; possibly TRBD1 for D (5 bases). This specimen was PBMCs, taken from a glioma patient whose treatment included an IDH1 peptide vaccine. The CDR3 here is CASRRGEAGNQPQHF. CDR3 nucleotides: TGTGCCAGCAGGCGGGGGGAAGCAGGCAATCAGCCCCAGCATTTT.